This T cell receptor (beta chain) came from a study of cytomegalovirus exposure and HLA in healthy donors. General study results and limits: Overall, under 200 TCR beta chains were annotated as cytomegalovirus-associated.

Notes on this clone: The target antigen is unknown.

With 60 Vbeta and 13 Jbeta primers, the PCR was carried out. Some clones are missing from TCRdb's copy, which holds only in-frame ones; the method was immunoSEQ multiplex PCR. The sample has approximately 70,000 clones, 74% seen once. The receptor was derived from a human donor in good health. The sample comprised PBMCs.

The CDR3 loop is CASSPARGNTEAFF. The CDR3, as DNA: TGTGCCAGCTCACCGGCCAGGGGAAACACTGAAGCTTTCTTT. This chain joins TRBV18 and TRBJ1-1, with D possibly being TRBD1 (6 bases). CDR1 is KGHSH and CDR2 is LQKENI in the germline V gene. The germline V and J ends were trimmed by 3 bases and 2 bases, with 10 bases remaining between them. The CDR3 length is 14 residues.